Following are 19 T cell receptor beta chains from one sample sequenced in a study of blood T cell repertoires in COVID-19. Produced via immunoSEQ multiplex PCR; TCRdb's table is partial and in-frame only. In the table there are around 100,000 clones, roughly 79% of which are singletons. What was sequenced was peripheral blood. Source of these receptors: a woman aged 65 to 85 with acute or convalescent COVID-19.

Worth noting for this clone: Sequence at one end of the junction differs from germline and may be a read error. The chain combines TRBV6-4 with TRBJ2-1; 10 nucleotides line up with TRBD1. The CDR3 totals 13 residues. The germline CDR1 and CDR2 sequences are MRHNA and SNTAGT. This CDR3 is CASSEGRGTGAIF. In DNA form, the CDR3 reads TGTGCCAGCAGTGAAGGAAGGGGGACAGGGGCGATCTTC.

This chain joins TRBV12-3 or TRBV12-4 and TRBJ2-5; 7 positions agree with TRBD1. The CDR3 sequence is 12 residues long. Trimming at V came to 5 bases and at J to 3 bases, leaving 0 bases not matched to a gene. CDR3 amino acids: CASSGTEETQYF. The CDR3 DNA is TGTGCCAGCAGTGGGACAGAAGAGACCCAGTACTTC.

CDR3 bases: TGTGCCAGCACCCTACTTTACACCGGGGAGCTGTTTTTT. Amino acids: CASTLLYTGELFF. This chain connects TRBV6-5 to TRBJ2-2; D gene ambiguous. Germline CDR1 MNHEY, CDR2 SVGAGI. Between the trimmed V and J ends, which lost 7 bases and 3 bases, there was a span of 9 bases. This CDR3 region has 13 residues.

Only a few counts were recorded for this clone. The V call is TRBV7-3, the J call TRBJ2-1; perhaps TRBD1 as D (6 bases). Germline lookup yields CDR1 SGHTA and CDR2 FQGTGA. Trimming took 2 bases from V and 6 from J, leaving 11 bases between them. The CDR3 loop spans 14 amino acids. This CDR3 reads CASSLSGGGNEQFF. The CDR3 region has the DNA TGTGCCAGCAGCTTATCTGGGGGCGGCAATGAGCAGTTCTTC. The full variable domain, its missing parts supplied by reference TRBV7-3 and TRBJ2-1, is GAGVSQTPSNKVTEKGKYVELRCDPISGHTALYWYRQSLGQGPEFLIYFQGTGAADDSGLPNDRFFAVRPEGSVSTLKIQRTERGDSAVYLCASSLSGGGNEQFFGPGTRLTVL.

This sequence joins TRBV2 and TRBJ1-5, with D possibly TRBD1 on 6 matching bases. The ends were cut back, 6 bases at V and 5 bases at J, with 23 bases in the middle. Germline V lookup: CDR1 SNHLY, CDR2 FYNNEI. The length of the CDR3 is 17 residues. The CDR3 protein is CASRSDFGGGPDQPQHF. CDR3 in DNA: TGTGCCAGCAGGTCCGATTTCGGGGGGGGCCCCGATCAGCCCCAGCATTTT.

The chain joins TRBV27 to TRBJ2-3; 14 bases fit TRBD2. V was clipped by 11 bases and J by 11 bases; unmatched bases: 9. The CDR3 has 13 residues. The germline V gene has CDR1 MNHEY and CDR2 SMNVEV (reference sequence). CDR3 in DNA: TGTGCCGTTTACGGGACTAGCGGGGGCCGGCAGTATTTT. Protein sequence: CAVYGTSGGRQYF.

The genes are TRBV15 and TRBJ1-4; TRBD1 might be the D (5 bases). From germline, CDR1 is LNHNV and CDR2 YYDKDF (reference sequence). The V gene lost 0 bases and the J gene lost 8 bases, with 19 bases spanning the gap. This CDR3 is 17 amino acids long. The CDR3 region is CATSRDSLTAAREKLFF. CDR3 nucleotide sequence: TGTGCCACCAGCAGAGATTCTCTGACAGCCGCCCGCGAAAAACTGTTTTTT.

This clone has more than one count but fewer than ten. The chain links TRBV24-1 to TRBJ2-3; 7 nucleotides align to TRBD1. The CDR3 covers 12 residues. Germline V gene sequence: CDR1 KGHDR, CDR2 SFDVKD. V lost 8 bases, J lost 14 bases, and 12 bases stayed unmatched. This CDR3 reads CATISTDRVAYF. As DNA, the CDR3 is TGTGCCACCATATCGACCGACAGGGTCGCGTATTTT.

This clone was seen at least ten times. The CDR3 region has the DNA TGTGCCAGCAAGGGGGAGACAGGGAGAAGCTACACCTTC. Amino acids: CASKGETGRSYTF. The rearrangement joins TRBV6-4 to TRBJ1-2; 7 bases align to TRBD1. Germline-derived CDR1 and CDR2 are MRHNA and SNTAGT. V was clipped by 7 bases and J by 9 bases; unmatched bases: 11. The CDR3 is 13 amino acids.

The chain links TRBV19 to TRBJ1-5; D is undetermined. The V and J ends lost 0 bases and 5 bases respectively, with 11 bases between them. Germline V lookup: CDR1 LNHDA, CDR2 SQIVND (reference sequence). The CDR3 contains 15 residues. The CDR3 DNA follows: TGTGCCAGTAGTATAGATTCGGAAGGAGATCAGCCCCAGCATTTT. Translation: CASSIDSEGDQPQHF.

This clone was detected a few times. This chain uses TRBV10-2 with TRBJ1-3, with D tentatively TRBD1 (6 bases). V was trimmed by 5 bases and J by 0 bases, leaving 11 bases between them. Germline-derived CDR1 and CDR2 are WSHSY and SAAADI. The CDR3 covers 15 residues. For the CDR3, the DNA is TGCGCCAGCAGTAAGGACAGACTCTCTGGAAACACCATATATTTT. Translated: CASSKDRLSGNTIYF.

This clone has only a few counts. The rearrangement uses TRBV10-2 and TRBJ1-5; unclear D gene. The CDR3 is made up of 15 amino acids. CDR1 and CDR2 from the germline V gene are WSHSY and SAAADI. V dropped 6 bases and J dropped 0 bases, with 12 bases sitting between them. CDR3 nucleotides: TGCGCCAGCAGCGACGGAGAGAATAGCAATCAGCCCCAGCATTTT. Protein sequence: CASSDGENSNQPQHF.

The DNA for the CDR3 is TGTGCCAGCAGCCAAGGTGGGGGCAGAGACACAGATACGCAGTATTTT. It codes for CASSQGGGRDTDTQYF. This rearrangement joins TRBV3-1 (or the pseudogene TRBV3-2) to TRBJ2-3; D perhaps matches TRBD1 (6 bases). The CDR3 has 16 amino acids. Germline-derived CDR1 and CDR2 are LGHDT and YNNKEL (reference sequence). V lost 1 base to trimming and J lost 2 bases, with 13 bases between them.

The J gene is TRBJ1-2, the V gene TRBV9, with D unresolved. CDR3 length equals 15 residues. Trimming took off 0 bases at V and 1 base at J, with 10 bases between the two ends. In germline, CDR1 is SGDLS, CDR2 YYNGEE. The CDR3 DNA sequence: TGTGCCAGCAGCGTAGGGCAGGATCTTAACTATGGCTACACCTTC. This gives the protein CASSVGQDLNYGYTF.

The V and J genes are TRBV5-1 and TRBJ1-2; 8 positions agree with TRBD1. J gave up 2 bases and V 0 bases, and 3 bases lay outside the gene matches. The length of the CDR3 is 15 residues. In germline, CDR1 is SGHRS, CDR2 YFSETQ. The CDR3 sequence is CASSLAAGGNYGYTF. Written as DNA, the CDR3 is TGCGCCAGCAGCTTGGCCGCAGGGGGCAACTATGGCTACACCTTC.

The J gene is TRBJ1-1, the V gene TRBV10-3, with TRBD1 identical over 9 bases. CDR3 size: 13 residues. Trimming took 9 bases from V and 1 from J; bases not matched to a gene: 3. CDR1 and CDR2 (germline): ENHRY, SYGVKD. The CDR3 DNA follows: TGTGCCATAACAGGGGGCACGAACACTGAAGCTTTCTTT. It is translated as CAITGGTNTEAFF.

This clone was seen more than once but under ten times. This chain links TRBV4-2 with TRBJ1-3, with D unclear. Germline V gene lookup returns CDR1 LGHNA and CDR2 YNFKEQ. CDR3 size: 18 residues. Deletions cut 3 bases from V and 4 bases from J, with 22 bases between. CDR3 residues: CASSHGSLAGIGGNTIYF. DNA of the CDR3: TGTGCCAGCAGCCACGGTAGTTTGGCCGGGATCGGCGGAAACACCATATATTTT.

V is TRBV9 and J is TRBJ1-3; D not resolved. Per germline, CDR1 SGDLS and CDR2 YYNGEE. CDR3 length: 14 amino acids. The V end lost 3 bases, the J end lost 3 bases, and 10 bases lay between the germline ends. The CDR3 loop is CASSAGGGGNTIYF. The CDR3 region has the DNA TGTGCCAGCAGCGCCGGCGGAGGTGGAAACACCATATATTTT. The full variable domain, completed using reference TRBV9 and TRBJ1-3, is DSGVTQTPKHLITATGQRVTLRCSPRSGDLSVYWYQQSLDQGLQFLIQYYNGEERAKGNILERFSAQQFPDLHSELNLSSLELGDSALYFCASSAGGGGNTIYFGEGSWLTVV.

The chain is built from TRBV6-5 and TRBJ2-7; TRBD2 is a possible D gene (6 bases). The CDR3 length is 14 residues. Germline-derived CDR1 and CDR2 are MNHEY and SVGAGI. Trimming stripped 0 bases from V and 4 bases from J, with 10 bases between. In nucleotides, the CDR3 is TGTGCCAGCAGTTACTCGTCCCGGGGGTACGAGCAGTACGTC. It codes for CASSYSSRGYEQYV.